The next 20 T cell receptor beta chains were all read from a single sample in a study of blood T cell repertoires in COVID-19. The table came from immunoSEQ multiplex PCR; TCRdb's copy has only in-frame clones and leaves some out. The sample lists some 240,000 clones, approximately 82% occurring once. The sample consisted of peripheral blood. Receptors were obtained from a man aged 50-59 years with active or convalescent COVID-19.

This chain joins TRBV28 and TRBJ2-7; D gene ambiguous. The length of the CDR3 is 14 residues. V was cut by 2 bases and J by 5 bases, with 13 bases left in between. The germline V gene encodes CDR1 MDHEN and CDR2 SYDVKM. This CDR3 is CASSLDPRSNEQYF. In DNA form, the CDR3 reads TGTGCCAGCAGTTTAGACCCTAGATCCAACGAGCAGTACTTC.

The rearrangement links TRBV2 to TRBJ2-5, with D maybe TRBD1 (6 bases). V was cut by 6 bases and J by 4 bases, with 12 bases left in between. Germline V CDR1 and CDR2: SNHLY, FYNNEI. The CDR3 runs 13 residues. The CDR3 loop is CASRLQGTETQYF. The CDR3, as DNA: TGTGCCAGCAGACTACAGGGCACAGAGACCCAGTACTTC.

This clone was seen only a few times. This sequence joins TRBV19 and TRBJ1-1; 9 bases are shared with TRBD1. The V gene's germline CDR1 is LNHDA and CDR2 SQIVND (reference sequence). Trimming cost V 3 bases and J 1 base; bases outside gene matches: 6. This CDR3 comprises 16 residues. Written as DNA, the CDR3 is TGTGCCAGTAGTATGAACAGGGGGCACAGGAACACTGAAGCTTTCTTT. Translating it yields CASSMNRGHRNTEAFF.

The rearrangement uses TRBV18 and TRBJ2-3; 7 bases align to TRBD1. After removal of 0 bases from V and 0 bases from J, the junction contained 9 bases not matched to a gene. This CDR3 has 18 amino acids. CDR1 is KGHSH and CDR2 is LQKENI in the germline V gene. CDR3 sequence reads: CASSPPIGGGMSTDTQYF. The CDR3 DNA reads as TGTGCCAGCTCACCACCGATAGGGGGCGGAATGAGCACAGATACGCAGTATTTT.

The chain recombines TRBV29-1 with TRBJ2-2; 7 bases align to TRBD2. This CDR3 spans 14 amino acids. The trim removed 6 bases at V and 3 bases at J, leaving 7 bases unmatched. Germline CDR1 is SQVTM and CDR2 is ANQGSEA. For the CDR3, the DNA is TGCAGCGTGTTAGGACTAGTGGACACCGGGGAGCTGTTTTTT. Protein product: CSVLGLVDTGELFF.

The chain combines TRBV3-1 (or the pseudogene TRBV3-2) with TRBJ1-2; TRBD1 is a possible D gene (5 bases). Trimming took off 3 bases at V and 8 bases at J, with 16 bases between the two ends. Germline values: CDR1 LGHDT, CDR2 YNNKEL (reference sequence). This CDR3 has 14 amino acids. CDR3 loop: CASSHEPRGDGYTF. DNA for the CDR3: TGTGCCAGCAGCCATGAGCCCCGGGGGGACGGCTACACCTTC.

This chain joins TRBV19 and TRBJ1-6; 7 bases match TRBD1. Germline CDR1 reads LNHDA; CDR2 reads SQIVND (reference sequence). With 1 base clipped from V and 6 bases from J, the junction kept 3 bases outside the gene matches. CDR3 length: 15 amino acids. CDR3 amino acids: CASSIAGTANSPLHF. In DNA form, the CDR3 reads TGTGCCAGTAGTATAGCCGGGACAGCTAATTCACCCCTCCACTTT.

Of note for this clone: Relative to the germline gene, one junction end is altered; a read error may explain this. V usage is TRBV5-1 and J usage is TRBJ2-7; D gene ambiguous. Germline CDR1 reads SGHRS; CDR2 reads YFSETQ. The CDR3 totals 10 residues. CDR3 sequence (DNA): TGCGCCAGCGGTCCCATGCTGTTCGGCTTC. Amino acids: CASGPMLFGF.

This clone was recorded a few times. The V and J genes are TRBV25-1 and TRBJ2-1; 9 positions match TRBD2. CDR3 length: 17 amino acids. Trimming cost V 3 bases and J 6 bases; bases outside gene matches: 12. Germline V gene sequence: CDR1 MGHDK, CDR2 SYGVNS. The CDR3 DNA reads TGTGCCAGCAGTGACCGCTATCTAGCGGGATCTCTCAATGAGCAGTTCTTC. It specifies CASSDRYLAGSLNEQFF. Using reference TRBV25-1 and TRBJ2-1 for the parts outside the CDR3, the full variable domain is EADIYQTPRYLVIGTGKKITLECSQTMGHDKMYWYQQDPGMELHLIHYSYGVNSTEKGDLSSESTVSRIRTEHFPLTLESARPSHTSQYLCASSDRYLAGSLNEQFFGPGTRLTVL.

The CDR3 reads CASSLALLNEQFF. CDR3 in DNA: TGTGCCAGCAGCTTAGCACTTCTCAATGAGCAGTTCTTC. The rearrangement uses TRBV7-2 and TRBJ2-1; unclear D gene. V was shortened by 0 bases and J by 6 bases, with 6 bases between the two germline ends. This CDR3 comprises 13 residues. CDR1 and CDR2 (germline): SGHTA, FQGNSA.

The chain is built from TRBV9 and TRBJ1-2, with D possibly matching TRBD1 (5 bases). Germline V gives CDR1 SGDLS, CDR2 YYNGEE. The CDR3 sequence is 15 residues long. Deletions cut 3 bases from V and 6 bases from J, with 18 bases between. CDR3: CASSGLGGGKDGYTF. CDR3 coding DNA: TGTGCCAGCAGCGGACTTGGCGGGGGAAAGGATGGCTACACCTTC.

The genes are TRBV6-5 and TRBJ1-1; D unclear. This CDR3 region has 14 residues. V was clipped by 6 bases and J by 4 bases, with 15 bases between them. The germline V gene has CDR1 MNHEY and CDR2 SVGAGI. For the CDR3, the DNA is TGTGCCAGCAGCCTTTTCCACGGTTCCACTGAAGCTTTCTTT. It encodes CASSLFHGSTEAFF.

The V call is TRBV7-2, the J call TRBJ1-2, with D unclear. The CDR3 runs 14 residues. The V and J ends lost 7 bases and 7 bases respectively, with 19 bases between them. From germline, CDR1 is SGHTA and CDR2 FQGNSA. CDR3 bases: TGTGCCAGCAAACCCGGGAGCAGGTACATTGGCTACACCTTC. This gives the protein CASKPGSRYIGYTF.

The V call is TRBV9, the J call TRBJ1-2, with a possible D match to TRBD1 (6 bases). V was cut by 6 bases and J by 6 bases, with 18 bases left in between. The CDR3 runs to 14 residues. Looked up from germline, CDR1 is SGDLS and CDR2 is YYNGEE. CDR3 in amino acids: CASTPTGSSHGYTF. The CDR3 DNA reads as TGTGCCAGCACCCCGACAGGTTCTTCGCATGGCTACACCTTC.

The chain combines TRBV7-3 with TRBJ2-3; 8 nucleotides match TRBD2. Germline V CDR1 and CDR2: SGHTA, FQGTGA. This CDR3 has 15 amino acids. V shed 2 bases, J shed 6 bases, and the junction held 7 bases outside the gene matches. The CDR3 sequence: CASSLRPGGLDTQYF. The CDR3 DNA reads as TGTGCCAGCAGCTTACGTCCGGGAGGGCTGGATACGCAGTATTTT.

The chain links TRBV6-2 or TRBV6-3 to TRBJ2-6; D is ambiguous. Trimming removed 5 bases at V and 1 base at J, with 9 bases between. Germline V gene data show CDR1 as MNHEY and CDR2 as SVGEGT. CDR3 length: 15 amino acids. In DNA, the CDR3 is TGTGCCAGCAGTCTGACTCTATCTGGGGCCAACGTCCTGACTTTC. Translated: CASSLTLSGANVLTF.

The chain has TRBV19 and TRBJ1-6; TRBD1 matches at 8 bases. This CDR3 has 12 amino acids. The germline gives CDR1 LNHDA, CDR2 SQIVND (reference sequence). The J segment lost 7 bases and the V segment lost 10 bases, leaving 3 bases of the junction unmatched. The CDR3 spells CATRQGNSPLHF. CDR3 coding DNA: TGTGCCACTCGACAGGGGAATTCACCCCTCCACTTT. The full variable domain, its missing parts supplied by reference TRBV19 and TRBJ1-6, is DGGITQSPKYLFRKEGQNVTLSCEQNLNHDAMYWYRQDPGQGLRLIYYSQIVNDFQKGDIAEGYSVSREKKESFPLTVTSAQKNPTAFYLCATRQGNSPLHFGNGTRLTVT.

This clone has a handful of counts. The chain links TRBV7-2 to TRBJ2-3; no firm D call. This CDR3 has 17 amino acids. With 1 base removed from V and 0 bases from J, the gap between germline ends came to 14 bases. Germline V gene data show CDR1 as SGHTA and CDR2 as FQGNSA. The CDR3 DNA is TGTGCCAGCAGCTTAGTTTATAGTGCGGCTAGCACAGATACGCAGTATTTT. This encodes CASSLVYSAASTDTQYF. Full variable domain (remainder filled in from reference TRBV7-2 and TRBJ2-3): GAGVSQSPSNKVTEKGKDVELRCDPISGHTALYWYRQSLGQGLEFLIYFQGNSAPDKSGLPSDRFSAERTGGSVSTLTIQRTQQEDSAVYLCASSLVYSAASTDTQYFGPGTRLTVL.

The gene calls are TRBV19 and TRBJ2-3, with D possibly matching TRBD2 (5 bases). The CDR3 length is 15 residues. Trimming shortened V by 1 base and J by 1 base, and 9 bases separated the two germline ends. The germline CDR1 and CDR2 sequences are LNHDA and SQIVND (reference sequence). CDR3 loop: CASSIAGVGTDTQYF. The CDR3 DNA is TGTGCCAGTAGTATAGCCGGGGTGGGCACAGATACGCAGTATTTT.

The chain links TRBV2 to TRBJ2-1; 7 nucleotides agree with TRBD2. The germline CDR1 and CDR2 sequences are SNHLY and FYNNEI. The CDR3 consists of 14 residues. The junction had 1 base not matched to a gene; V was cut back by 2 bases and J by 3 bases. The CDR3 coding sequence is TGTGCCAGCAGTGAACCTAGCGGCTACAATGAGCAGTTCTTC. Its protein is CASSEPSGYNEQFF.